This record looks at one T cell receptor (beta chain) sequence and its context. These data originate in a study of T-cell reconstitution after alpha-beta-depleted transplantation in children. A TCRbeta library incorporating unique molecular identifiers was prepared. TCRdb processed the PCR reads anew with MiXCR; each CDR3 protein has one entry. The table has about 540,000 distinct CDR3 sequences, about 18% seen once. The germline V gene has CDR1 SEHNR and CDR2 FQNEAQ (reference sequence). V lost 2 bases, J lost 15 bases, and 17 bases stayed unmatched. There are 17 residues in the CDR3. This receptor was obtained from a human donor who donated a stem cell graft to a child with acute lymphoblastic leukemia. The rearrangement joins TRBV7-9 to TRBJ2-1; 12 bases line up with TRBD2. The material was PBMCs from the stem cell graft donor, obtained from the stem cell graft. This chain's CDR3 is CASSLTAMTSGSQVRFF. The CDR3 DNA sequence: TGTGCCAGCAGCTTAACAGCGATGACTAGCGGGAGTCAGGTTCGGTTCTTC. The whole variable domain, filled in from reference TRBV7-9 and TRBJ2-1, reads DTGVSQNPRHKITKRGQNVTFRCDPISEHNRLYWYRQTLGQGPEFLTYFQNEAQLEKSRLLSDRFSAERPKGSFSTLEIQRTEQGDSAMYLCASSLTAMTSGSQVRFFGPGTRLTVL.